This T cell receptor (beta chain) originates from a study of T cell changes during pregnancy in multiple sclerosis. TCRdb's table, derived via immunoSEQ multiplex PCR, lists solely in-frame clones and lacks some. The sample lists over 100,000 clones, roughly nine tenths occurring once. Germline CDR1 is SNHLY and CDR2 is FYNNEI. The CDR3 consists of 15 residues. With V trimmed by 7 bases and J by 4 bases, 4 bases remained unmatched. Sequencing used peripheral blood, obtained in the third trimester of pregnancy. This TCR was sampled from a female donor with multiple sclerosis, enrolled in a pregnancy study. This chain connects TRBV2 to TRBJ2-1; 13 nucleotides align to TRBD2. CDR3 bases: TGTGCCAGCACACTACTAGCGGGAGGGTACAATGAGCAGTTCTTC. Its translation is CASTLLAGGYNEQFF. Looking up the rest from reference TRBV2 and TRBJ2-1 gives the full variable domain: EPEVTQTPSHQVTQMGQEVILRCVPISNHLYFYWYRQILGQKVEFLVSFYNNEISEKSEIFDDQFSVERPDGSNFTLKIRSTKLEDSAMYFCASTLLAGGYNEQFFGPGTRLTVL.